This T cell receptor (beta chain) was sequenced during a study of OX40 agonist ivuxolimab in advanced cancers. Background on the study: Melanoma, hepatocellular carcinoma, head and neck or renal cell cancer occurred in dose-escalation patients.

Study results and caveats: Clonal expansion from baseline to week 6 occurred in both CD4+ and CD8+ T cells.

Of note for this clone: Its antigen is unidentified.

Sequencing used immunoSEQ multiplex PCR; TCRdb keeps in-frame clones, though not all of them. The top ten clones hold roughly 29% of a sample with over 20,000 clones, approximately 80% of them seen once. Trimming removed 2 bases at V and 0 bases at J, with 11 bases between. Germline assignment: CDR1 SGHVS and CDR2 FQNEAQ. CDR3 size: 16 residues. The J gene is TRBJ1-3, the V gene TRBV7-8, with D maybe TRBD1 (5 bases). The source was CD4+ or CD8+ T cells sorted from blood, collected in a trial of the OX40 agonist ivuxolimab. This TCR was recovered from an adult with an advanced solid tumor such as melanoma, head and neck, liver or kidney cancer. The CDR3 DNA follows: TGTGCCAGCAGCTTACACCGACAGTACTCTGGAAACACCATATATTTT. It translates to CASSLHRQYSGNTIYF.